Sequencing of this T cell receptor (beta chain) was carried out in a study of cytomegalovirus exposure and HLA in healthy donors (dated by TCRdb to about 2017). The study in broad terms: A later analysis indicated that the 130 or so validation repertoires were generated on the platform also employed for the approximately 700 repertoires of the first cohort. The study was designed to test whether signatures of past pathogen exposure could be identified by cataloging public T cell receptors. Along with the roughly 670-subject first cohort, a separate validation cohort of 120 different subjects was used. High-throughput TCR immunosequencing, statistical association of individual TCRs with disease status, and machine learning were combined to predict cytomegalovirus infection status. Study-wide findings and limitations: The authors suggested that the approach could potentially be generalized to other disease states and immunological phenotypes. Most TCR sequences were observed very rarely across donors, whereas some public TCRs were present in many individuals. In vitro tests confirmed that a few of the cytomegalovirus-associated TCR beta chains recognize cytomegalovirus antigens. The study gave a list of roughly 150 TCR beta chains associated with cytomegalovirus. The classifier was reported to diagnose cytomegalovirus status with high specificity and sensitivity in both the original and validation cohorts. All 120 repertoires were used to score co-occurrence in the validation cohort in a later analysis, because that analysis had no HLA typing for the cohort. Of the cluster scores, around 95% were above 0 in a later analysis, which found that TCRs clustered in the first cohort also tended to co-occur in the roughly 130 validation repertoires.

Donors formed part of the validation cohort, which comprised 95 to 150 subjects and was distinct from the first cohort of fewer than 750 subjects. Taken from cysteine to phenylalanine, the CDR3 has 12 residues. Kept here is only the CDR3 DNA, which spans 36 bases and is read in frame from base 1. Deletion took 10 bases off V and 1 base off J, with a span of 10 bases between the germline ends. For CDR1 and CDR2, the germline V gene (reference sequence) lists SEHNR and FQNEAQ. To note about this clone: The clone's antigen remains unknown. The input lacks base qualities; no much larger clone sits a single base away.

The receptor library was made with the immunoSEQ multiplex PCR assay. The original methods were these. A statistical classification framework was built to diagnose cytomegalovirus status from the catalog of TCR beta chain sequences. Entries here come from immuneACCESS through TCRdb and include only in-frame sequences with V and J called. Some clones fail to appear in such tables; in the studies checked, an unresolved V gene covers under half of the shortfall, and the cause of the remainder is unknown. Clone size and V and J calls were adopted from that table, with D and trimming inferred from the DNA. The sample table contains about 180,000 clones; only one count was recorded for 85% of them. The top ten constitute around a sixth of the sample.

The chain joins TRBV7-9 to TRBJ1-2, with the D segment identity uncertain. The sequenced sample consisted of PBMCs. This TCR came from a man between 18 and 35 years old in good health and CMV-seropositive. DNA sequence: TGTGCCACCGGACGGGGTAACTATGGCTACACCTTC. Its protein product is CATGRGNYGYTF.